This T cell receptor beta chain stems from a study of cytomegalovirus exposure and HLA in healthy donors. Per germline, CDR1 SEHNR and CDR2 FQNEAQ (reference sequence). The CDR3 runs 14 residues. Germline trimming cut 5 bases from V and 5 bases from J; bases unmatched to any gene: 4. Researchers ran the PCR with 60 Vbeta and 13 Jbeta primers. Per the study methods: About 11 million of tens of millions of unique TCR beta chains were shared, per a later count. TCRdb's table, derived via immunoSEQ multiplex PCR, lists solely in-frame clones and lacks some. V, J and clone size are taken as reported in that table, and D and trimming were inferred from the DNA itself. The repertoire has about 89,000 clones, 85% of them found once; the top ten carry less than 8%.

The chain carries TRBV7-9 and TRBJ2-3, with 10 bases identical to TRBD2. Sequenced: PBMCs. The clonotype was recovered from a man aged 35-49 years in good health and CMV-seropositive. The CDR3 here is CASSPSGGGDTQYF. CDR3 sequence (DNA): TGTGCCAGCAGCCCTAGCGGGGGAGGAGATACGCAGTATTTT.